This TCR beta chain comes out of a study of PD-L1 blockade in urothelial cancer. Study-level information: Administration of atezolizumab to patients began in about 2014, at 1,200 mg intravenously every 3 weeks.

The CDR3 has 17 residues. CDR1 and CDR2 (germline): MDHEN, SYDVKM. Trimming shortened V by 7 bases and J by 1 base, and 20 bases separated the two germline ends. TCRdb keeps only in-frame clones here, not all; method: immunoSEQ multiplex PCR. The table includes tens of thousands of clones, roughly 82% detected once. The TCR originated in a man aged 70-80 years with urothelial cancer. The chain is built from TRBV28 and TRBJ1-5; D might be TRBD1 (5 bases). Specimen: PBMCs, collected around atezolizumab (anti-PD-L1) treatment. The CDR3 bases are TGTGCCAGCATTCAGGGCGGGGAGGTGGTGAGCAATCAGCCCCAGCATTTT. It codes for CASIQGGEVVSNQPQHF.